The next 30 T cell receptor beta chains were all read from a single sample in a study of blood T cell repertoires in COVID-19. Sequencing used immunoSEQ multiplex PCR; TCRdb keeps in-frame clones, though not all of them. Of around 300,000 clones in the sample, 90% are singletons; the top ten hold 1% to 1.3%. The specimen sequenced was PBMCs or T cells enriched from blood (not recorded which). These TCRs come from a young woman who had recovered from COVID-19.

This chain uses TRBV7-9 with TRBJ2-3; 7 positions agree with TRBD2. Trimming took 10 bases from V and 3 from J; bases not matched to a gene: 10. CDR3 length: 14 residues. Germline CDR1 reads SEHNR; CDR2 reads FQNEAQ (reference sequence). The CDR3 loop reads CATVRAGVTDTQYF. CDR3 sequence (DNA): TGTGCCACCGTTAGGGCGGGAGTGACAGATACGCAGTATTTT.

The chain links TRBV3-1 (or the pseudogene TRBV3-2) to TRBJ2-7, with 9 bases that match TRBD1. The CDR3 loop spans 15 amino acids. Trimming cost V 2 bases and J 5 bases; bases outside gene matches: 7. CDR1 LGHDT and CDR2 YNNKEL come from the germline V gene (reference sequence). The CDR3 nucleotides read TGTGCCAGCAGCCAAAGGGACAGGGCGGCCCACGAGCAGTACTTC. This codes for CASSQRDRAAHEQYF.

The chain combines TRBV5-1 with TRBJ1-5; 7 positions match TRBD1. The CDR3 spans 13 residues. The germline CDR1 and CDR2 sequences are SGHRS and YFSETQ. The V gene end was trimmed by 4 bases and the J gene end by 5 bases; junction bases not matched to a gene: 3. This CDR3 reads CASSLTGDQPQHF. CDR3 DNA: TGCGCCAGCAGCCTTACAGGGGATCAGCCCCAGCATTTT.

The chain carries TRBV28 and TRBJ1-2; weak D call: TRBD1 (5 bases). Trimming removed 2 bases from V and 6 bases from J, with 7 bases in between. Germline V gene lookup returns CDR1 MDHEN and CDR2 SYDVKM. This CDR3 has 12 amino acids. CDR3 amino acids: CASSLQGHGYTF. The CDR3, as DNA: TGTGCCAGCAGTTTACAGGGTCATGGCTACACCTTC.

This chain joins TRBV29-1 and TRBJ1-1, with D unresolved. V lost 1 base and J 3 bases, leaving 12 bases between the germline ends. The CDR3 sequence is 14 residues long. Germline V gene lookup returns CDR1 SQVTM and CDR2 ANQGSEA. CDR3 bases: TGCAGCGTTGAAGTTTCGGGGTCTGACACTGAAGCTTTCTTT. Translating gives CSVEVSGSDTEAFF.

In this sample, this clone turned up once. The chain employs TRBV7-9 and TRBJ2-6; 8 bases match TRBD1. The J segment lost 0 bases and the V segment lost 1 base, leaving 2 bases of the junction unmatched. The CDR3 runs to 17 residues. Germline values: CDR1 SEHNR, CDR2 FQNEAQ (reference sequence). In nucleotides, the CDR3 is TGTGCCAGCAGCTTAGGGACAGGGACCTCTGGGGCCAACGTCCTGACTTTC. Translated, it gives CASSLGTGTSGANVLTF.

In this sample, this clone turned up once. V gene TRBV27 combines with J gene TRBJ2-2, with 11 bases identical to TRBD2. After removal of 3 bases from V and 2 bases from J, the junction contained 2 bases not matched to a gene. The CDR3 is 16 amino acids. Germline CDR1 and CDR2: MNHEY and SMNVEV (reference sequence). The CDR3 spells CASSFGTSGNTGELFF. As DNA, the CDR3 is TGTGCCAGCAGTTTCGGGACTAGCGGAAACACCGGGGAGCTGTTTTTT.

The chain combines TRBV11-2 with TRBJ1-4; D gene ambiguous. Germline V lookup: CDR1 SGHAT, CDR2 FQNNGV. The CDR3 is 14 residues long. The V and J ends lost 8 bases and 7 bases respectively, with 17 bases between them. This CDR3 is CASSFGRVGEKLFF. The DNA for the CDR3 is TGTGCCAGCTCCTTCGGGAGGGTCGGTGAAAAACTGTTTTTT. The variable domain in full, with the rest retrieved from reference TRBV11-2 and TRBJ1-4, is EAGVAQSPRYKIIEKRQSVAFWCNPISGHATLYWYQQILGQGPKLLIQFQNNGVVDDSQLPKDRFSAERLKGVDSTLKIQPAKLEDSAVYLCASSFGRVGEKLFFGSGTQLSVL.

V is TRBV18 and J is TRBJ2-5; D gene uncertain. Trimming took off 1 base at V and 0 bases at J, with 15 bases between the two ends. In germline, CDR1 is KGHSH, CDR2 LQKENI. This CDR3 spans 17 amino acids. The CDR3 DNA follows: TGTGCCAGCTCACCACGATTTGGCGACACCCACCAAGAGACCCAGTACTTC. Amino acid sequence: CASSPRFGDTHQETQYF.

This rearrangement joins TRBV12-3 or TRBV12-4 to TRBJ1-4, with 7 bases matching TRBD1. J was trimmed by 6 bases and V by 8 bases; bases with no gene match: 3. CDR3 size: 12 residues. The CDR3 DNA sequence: TGTGCCAGCCGGGACAGACATGAAAAACTGTTTTTT. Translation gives CASRDRHEKLFF.

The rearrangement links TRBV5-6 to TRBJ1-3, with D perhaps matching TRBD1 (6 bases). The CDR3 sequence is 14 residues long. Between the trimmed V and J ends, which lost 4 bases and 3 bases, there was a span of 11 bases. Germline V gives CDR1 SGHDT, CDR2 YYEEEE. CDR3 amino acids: CASSPGEHGNTIYF. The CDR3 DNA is TGTGCCAGCAGCCCAGGGGAGCATGGAAACACCATATATTTT.

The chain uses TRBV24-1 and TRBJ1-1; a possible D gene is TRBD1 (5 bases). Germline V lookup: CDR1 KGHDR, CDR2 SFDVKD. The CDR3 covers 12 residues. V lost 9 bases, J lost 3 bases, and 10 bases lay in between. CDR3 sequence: CATGQGDTEAFF. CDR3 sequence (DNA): TGTGCCACCGGTCAAGGGGACACTGAAGCTTTCTTT.

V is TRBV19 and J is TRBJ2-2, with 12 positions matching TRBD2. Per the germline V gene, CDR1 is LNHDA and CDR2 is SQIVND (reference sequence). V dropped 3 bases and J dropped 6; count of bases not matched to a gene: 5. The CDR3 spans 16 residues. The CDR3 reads CASSIPASGRAGELFF. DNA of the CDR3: TGTGCCAGTAGTATCCCCGCTAGCGGGAGGGCCGGGGAGCTGTTTTTT.

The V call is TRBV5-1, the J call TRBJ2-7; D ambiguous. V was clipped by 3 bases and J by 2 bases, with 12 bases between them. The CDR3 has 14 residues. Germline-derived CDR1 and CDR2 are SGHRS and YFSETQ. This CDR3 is CASSSTSKPYEQYF. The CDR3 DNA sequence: TGCGCCAGCAGCTCAACAAGTAAACCCTACGAGCAGTACTTC.

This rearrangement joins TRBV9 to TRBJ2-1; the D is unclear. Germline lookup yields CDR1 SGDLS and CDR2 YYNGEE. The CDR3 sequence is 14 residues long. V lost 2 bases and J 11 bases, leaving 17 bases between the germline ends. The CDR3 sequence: CASSVRPSETQQFF. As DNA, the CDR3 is TGTGCCAGCAGCGTCCGTCCGAGCGAAACCCAGCAGTTCTTC.

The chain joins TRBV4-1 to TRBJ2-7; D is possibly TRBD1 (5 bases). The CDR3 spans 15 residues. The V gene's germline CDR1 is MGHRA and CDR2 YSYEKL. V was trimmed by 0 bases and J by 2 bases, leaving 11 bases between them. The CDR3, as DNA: TGCGCCAGCAGCCAAGATATTAGCAGGGCCTACGAGCAGTACTTC. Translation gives CASSQDISRAYEQYF.

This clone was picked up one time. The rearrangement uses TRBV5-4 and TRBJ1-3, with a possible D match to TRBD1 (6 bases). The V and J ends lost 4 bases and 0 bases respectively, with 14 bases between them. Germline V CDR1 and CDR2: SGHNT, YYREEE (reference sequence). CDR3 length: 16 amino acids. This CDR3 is CASSKTGPRSGNTIYF. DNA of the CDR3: TGTGCCAGCAGCAAGACAGGCCCTCGCTCTGGAAACACCATATATTTT. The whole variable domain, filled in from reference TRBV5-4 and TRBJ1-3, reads ETGVTQSPTHLIKTRGQQVTLRCSSQSGHNTVSWYQQALGQGPQFIFQYYREEENGRGNFPPRFSGLQFPNYSSELNVNALELDDSALYLCASSKTGPRSGNTIYFGEGSWLTVV.

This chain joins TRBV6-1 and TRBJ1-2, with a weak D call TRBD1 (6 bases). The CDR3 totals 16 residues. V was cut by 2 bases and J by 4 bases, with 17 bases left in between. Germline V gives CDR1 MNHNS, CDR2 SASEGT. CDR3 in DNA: TGTGCCAGCAGTGAATCGGGCAGGGGAAAACTCTATGGCTACACCTTC. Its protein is CASSESGRGKLYGYTF.

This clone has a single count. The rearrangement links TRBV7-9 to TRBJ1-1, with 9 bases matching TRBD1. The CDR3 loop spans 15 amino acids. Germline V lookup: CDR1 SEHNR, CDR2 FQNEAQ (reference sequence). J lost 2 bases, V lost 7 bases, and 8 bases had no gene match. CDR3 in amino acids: CASTGQGLANTEAFF. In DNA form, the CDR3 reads TGTGCCAGCACCGGACAGGGGCTGGCAAACACTGAAGCTTTCTTT.

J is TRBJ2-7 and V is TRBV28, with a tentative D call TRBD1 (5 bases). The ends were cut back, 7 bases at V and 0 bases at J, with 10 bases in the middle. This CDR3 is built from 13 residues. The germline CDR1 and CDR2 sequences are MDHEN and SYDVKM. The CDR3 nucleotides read TGTGCCAGCAAAGAGACAGTCTCCTACGAGCAGTACTTC. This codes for CASKETVSYEQYF. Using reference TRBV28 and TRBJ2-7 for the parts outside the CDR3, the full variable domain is DVKVTQSSRYLVKRTGEKVFLECVQDMDHENMFWYRQDPGLGLRLIYFSYDVKMKEKGDIPEGYSVSREKKERFSLILESASTNQTSMYLCASKETVSYEQYFGPGTRLTVT.

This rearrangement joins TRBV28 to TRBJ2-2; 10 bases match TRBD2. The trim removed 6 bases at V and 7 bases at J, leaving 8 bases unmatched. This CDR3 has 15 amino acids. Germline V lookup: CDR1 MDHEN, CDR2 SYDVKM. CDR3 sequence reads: CASRVAGGKDGELFF. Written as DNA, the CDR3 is TGTGCCAGCAGGGTAGCGGGAGGCAAGGACGGGGAGCTGTTTTTT.

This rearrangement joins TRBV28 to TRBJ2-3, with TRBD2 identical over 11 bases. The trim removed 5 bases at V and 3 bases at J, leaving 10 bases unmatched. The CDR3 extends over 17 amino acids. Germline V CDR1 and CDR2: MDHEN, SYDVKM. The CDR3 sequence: CASSKRTSGLFTDTQYF. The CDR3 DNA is TGTGCCAGCAGTAAAAGGACTAGCGGGTTGTTTACAGATACGCAGTATTTT.

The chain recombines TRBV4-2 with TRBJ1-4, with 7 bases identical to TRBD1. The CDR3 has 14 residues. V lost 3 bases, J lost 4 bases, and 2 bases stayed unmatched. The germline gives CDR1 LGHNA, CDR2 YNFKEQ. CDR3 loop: CASSQGQNNEKLFF. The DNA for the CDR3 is TGTGCCAGCAGCCAGGGACAGAATAATGAAAAACTGTTTTTT.

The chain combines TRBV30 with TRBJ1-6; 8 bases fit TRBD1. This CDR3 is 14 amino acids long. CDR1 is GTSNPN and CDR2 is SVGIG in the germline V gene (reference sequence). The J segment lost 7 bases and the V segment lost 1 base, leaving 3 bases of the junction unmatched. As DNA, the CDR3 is TGTGCCTGGAGTGCAGGACAGGGAAATTCACCCCTCCACTTT. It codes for CAWSAGQGNSPLHF.

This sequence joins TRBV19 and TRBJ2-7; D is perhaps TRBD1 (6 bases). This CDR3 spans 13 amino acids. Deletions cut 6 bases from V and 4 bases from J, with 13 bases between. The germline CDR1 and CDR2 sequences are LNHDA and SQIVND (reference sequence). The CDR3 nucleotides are TGTGCCAGTAGCACGACAGGAGGTTACGAGCAGTACTTC. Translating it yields CASSTTGGYEQYF.

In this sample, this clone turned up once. The CDR3 DNA sequence: TGTGCCAGCTCACCCCGACTAGCGGGAGATAGTGAGCAGTTCTTC. Its translation: CASSPRLAGDSEQFF. The gene calls are TRBV18 and TRBJ2-1; 12 bases map to TRBD2. The CDR3 contains 15 residues. The germline V gene encodes CDR1 KGHSH and CDR2 LQKENI. The trim removed 3 bases at V and 9 bases at J, leaving 6 bases unmatched.

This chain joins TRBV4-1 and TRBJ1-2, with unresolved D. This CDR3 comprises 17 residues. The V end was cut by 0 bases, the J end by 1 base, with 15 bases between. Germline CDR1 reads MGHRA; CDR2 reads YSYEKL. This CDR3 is CASSQDEGSRFNYGYTF. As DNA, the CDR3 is TGCGCCAGCAGCCAAGATGAAGGAAGCAGGTTTAACTATGGCTACACCTTC.

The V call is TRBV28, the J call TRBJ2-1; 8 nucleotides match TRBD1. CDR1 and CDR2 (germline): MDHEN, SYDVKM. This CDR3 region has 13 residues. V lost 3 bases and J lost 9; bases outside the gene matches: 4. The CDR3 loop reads CASSFGGQGEQFF. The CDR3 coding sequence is TGTGCCAGCAGTTTCGGCGGACAGGGTGAGCAGTTCTTC.

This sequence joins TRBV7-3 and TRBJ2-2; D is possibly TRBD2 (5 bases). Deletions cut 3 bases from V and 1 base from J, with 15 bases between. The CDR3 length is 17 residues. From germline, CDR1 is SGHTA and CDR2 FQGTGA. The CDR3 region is CASSLRVGGLNTGELFF. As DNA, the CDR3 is TGTGCCAGCAGCTTGCGAGTTGGCGGGCTGAACACCGGGGAGCTGTTTTTT. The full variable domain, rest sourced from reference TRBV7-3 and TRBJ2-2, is GAGVSQTPSNKVTEKGKYVELRCDPISGHTALYWYRQSLGQGPEFLIYFQGTGAADDSGLPNDRFFAVRPEGSVSTLKIQRTERGDSAVYLCASSLRVGGLNTGELFFGEGSRLTVL.

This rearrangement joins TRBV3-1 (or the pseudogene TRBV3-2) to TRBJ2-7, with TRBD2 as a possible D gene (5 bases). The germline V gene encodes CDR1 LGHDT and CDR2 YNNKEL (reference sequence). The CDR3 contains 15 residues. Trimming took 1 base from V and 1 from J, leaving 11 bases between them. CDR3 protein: CASSQGTAISYEQYF. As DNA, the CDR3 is TGTGCCAGCAGCCAAGGGACTGCAATTTCCTACGAGCAGTACTTC.